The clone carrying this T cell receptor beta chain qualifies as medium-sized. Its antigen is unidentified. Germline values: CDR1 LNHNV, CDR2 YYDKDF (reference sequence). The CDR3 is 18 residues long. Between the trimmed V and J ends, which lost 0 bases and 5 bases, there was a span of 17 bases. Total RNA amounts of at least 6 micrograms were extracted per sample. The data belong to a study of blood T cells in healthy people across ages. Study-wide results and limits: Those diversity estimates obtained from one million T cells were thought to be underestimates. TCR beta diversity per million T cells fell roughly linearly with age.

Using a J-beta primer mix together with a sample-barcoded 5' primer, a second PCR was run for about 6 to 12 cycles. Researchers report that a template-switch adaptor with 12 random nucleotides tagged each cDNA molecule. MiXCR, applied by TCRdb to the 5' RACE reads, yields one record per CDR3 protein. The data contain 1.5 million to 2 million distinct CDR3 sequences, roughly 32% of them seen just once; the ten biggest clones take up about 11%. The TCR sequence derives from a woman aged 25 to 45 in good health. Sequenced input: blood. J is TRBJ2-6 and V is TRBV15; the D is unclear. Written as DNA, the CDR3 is TGTGCCACCAGCAGAGATGGGCGTCGGGCCCTAAGGGCCAACGTCCTGACTTTC. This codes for CATSRDGRRALRANVLTF.